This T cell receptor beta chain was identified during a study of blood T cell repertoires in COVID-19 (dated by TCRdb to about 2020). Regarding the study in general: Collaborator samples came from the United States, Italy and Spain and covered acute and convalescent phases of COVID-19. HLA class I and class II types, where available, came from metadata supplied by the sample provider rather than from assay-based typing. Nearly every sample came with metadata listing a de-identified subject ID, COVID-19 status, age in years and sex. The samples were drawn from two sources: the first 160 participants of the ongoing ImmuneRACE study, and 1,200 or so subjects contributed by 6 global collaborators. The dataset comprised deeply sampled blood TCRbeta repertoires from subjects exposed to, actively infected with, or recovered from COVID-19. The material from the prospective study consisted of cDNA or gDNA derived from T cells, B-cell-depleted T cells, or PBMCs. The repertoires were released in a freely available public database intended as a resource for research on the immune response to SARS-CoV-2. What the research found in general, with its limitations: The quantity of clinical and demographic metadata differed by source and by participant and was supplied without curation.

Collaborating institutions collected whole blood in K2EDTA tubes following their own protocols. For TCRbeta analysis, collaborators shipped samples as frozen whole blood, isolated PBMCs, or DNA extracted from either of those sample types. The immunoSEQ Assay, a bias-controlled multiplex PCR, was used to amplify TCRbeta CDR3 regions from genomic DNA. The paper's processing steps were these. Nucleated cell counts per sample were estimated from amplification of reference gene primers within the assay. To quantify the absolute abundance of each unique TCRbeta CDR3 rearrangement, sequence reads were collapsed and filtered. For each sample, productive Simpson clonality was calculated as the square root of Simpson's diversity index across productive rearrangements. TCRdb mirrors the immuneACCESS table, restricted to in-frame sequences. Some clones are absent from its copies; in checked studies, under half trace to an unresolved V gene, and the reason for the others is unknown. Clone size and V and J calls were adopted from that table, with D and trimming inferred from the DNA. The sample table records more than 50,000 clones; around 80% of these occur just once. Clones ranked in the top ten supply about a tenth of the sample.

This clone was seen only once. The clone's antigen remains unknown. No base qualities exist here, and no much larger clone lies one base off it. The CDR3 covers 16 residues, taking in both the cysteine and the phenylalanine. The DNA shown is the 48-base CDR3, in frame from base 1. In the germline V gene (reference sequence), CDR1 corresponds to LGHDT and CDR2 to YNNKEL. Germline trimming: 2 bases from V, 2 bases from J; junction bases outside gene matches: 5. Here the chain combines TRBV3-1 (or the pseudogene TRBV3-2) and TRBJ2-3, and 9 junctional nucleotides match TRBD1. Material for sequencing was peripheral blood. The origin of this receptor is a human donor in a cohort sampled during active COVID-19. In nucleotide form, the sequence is TGTGCCAGCAGCCAAAGGGACAGGGTACACACAGATACGCAGTATTTT. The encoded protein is CASSQRDRVHTDTQYF.